This T cell receptor (beta chain) was documented in a study of T cell repertoires in cytomegalovirus infection. Study overall: Public TCR beta signatures were indicative of both CMV infection and a matching HLA type. Overall study findings and caveats: Dominating the ex vivo response were TCR beta clonotypes that were CMV-specific and HLA-C-restricted.

As for this clonotype: Its antigen is not identified.

TCRdb itself ran the reads through MiXCR, one entry per CDR3 protein. This sample yields under 200,000 distinct CDR3 sequences, of which approximately 17% are seen a single time; around a sixth belongs to the top ten. CDR1 and CDR2 (germline): SGDLS, YYNGEE. Trimming left V 2 bases short and J 1 base short, with 6 bases between. This CDR3 contains 13 residues. This clonotype originated in a human donor in good health (CMV status not recorded). Some clones in this sample may be carry-over from other donors' samples. The chain has TRBV9 and TRBJ1-1; no reliable D call. The sequenced sample was CD8+ T cells from PBMCs. The CDR3 sequence is CASSVEGNTEAFF. The CDR3 coding sequence is TGTGCCAGCAGCGTCGAGGGGAACACTGAAGCTTTCTTT.